The 17 T cell receptor beta chains below all came from one sample that was sequenced in a study of vaccination and CD4 T cells after COVID-19. Cultured CD4+ T cell DNA was sequenced using the Oncomine TCR Beta short-read assay. TCRdb reprocessed the PCR reads with MiXCR, giving one entry per CDR3 protein. The sample has over 10,000 distinct CDR3 sequences; about 79% are singletons. Treatment: approximately 10-day PBMC culture with coronavirus spike peptide pools or control peptides (ViraFEST assay). These TCRs' antigens remain unknown. Material for sequencing was CD4+ T cells from blood, cultured in vitro. The receptor source for this set is a human donor who had recovered from COVID-19.

This sequence joins TRBV6-1 and TRBJ2-7; TRBD2 agrees at 12 bases. CDR1 and CDR2 (germline): MNHNS, SASEGT. This CDR3 is built from 17 residues. V shed 6 bases, J shed 1 base, and the junction held 10 bases outside the gene matches. Here the CDR3 reads CASSPRTSGTNSYEQYF. The CDR3 DNA follows: TGTGCCAGCAGCCCACGGACTAGCGGGACAAATTCCTACGAGCAGTACTTC.

On this clonotype itself: The germline gene is not matched at one end of the junction; a read error may be the cause. The J gene is TRBJ2-5, the V gene TRBV7-2, with a tentative D call TRBD2 (6 bases). Germline CDR1 reads SGHTA; CDR2 reads FQGNSA. CDR3 length: 16 residues. This CDR3 is CVSSLGVLAYQETQYF. The DNA for the CDR3 is TGTGTCAGCAGCCTCGGGGTCCTAGCGTACCAAGAGACCCAGTACTTC.

The chain employs TRBV20-1 and TRBJ1-5, with D hard to call. Trimming took off 0 bases at V and 1 base at J, with 7 bases between the two ends. The CDR3 extends over 14 amino acids. Germline V gene data show CDR1 as DFQATT and CDR2 as SNEGSKA (reference sequence). CDR3 residues: CSARDPRSNQPQHF. CDR3 nucleotide sequence: TGCAGTGCTAGAGATCCCCGGAGCAATCAGCCCCAGCATTTT.

The rearrangement uses TRBV20-1 and TRBJ2-1, with no clear D. Trimming stripped 2 bases from V and 5 bases from J, with 16 bases between. The CDR3 is made up of 15 amino acids. Looked up from germline, CDR1 is DFQATT and CDR2 is SNEGSKA (reference sequence). The CDR3 region is CSARKDPVKHNEQFF. CDR3 nucleotides: TGCAGTGCTAGAAAGGACCCCGTCAAGCACAATGAGCAGTTCTTC.

The chain has TRBV7-7 and TRBJ2-2; D is unresolved. The CDR3 length is 16 residues. V gave up 0 bases and J gave up 0 bases, with 8 bases separating them. Looked up from germline, CDR1 is SSHAT and CDR2 is FNYEAQ (reference sequence). CDR3 sequence (DNA): TGTGCCAGCAGCTTAGCTGGTCCGGCGAACACCGGGGAGCTGTTTTTT. This sequence encodes CASSLAGPANTGELFF. The whole variable domain, remainder taken from reference TRBV7-7 and TRBJ2-2, is GAGVSQSPRYKVTKRGQDVTLRCDPISSHATLYWYQQALGQGPEFLTYFNYEAQPDKSGLPSDRFSAERPEGSISTLTIQRTEQRDSAMYRCASSLAGPANTGELFFGEGSRLTVL.

This chain joins TRBV7-9 and TRBJ1-1, with D hard to call. CDR3 length: 13 amino acids. From germline, CDR1 is SEHNR and CDR2 FQNEAQ (reference sequence). V was shortened by 4 bases and J by 3 bases, with 9 bases between the two germline ends. As DNA, the CDR3 is TGTGCCAGCAGCTATACGGGAGACACTGAAGCTTTCTTT. As protein: CASSYTGDTEAFF. The full variable domain, rest sourced from reference TRBV7-9 and TRBJ1-1, is DTGVSQNPRHKITKRGQNVTFRCDPISEHNRLYWYRQTLGQGPEFLTYFQNEAQLEKSRLLSDRFSAERPKGSFSTLEIQRTEQGDSAMYLCASSYTGDTEAFFGQGTRLTVV.

This clonotype was observed a single time. The genes are TRBV27 and TRBJ2-7; D not resolved. V lost 3 bases to trimming and J lost 1 base, with 13 bases between them. The CDR3 extends over 15 amino acids. CDR1 and CDR2 (germline): MNHEY, SMNVEV (reference sequence). CDR3 in amino acids: CASSFMARSSYEQYF. The CDR3 DNA sequence: TGTGCCAGCAGTTTTATGGCAAGGTCTTCCTACGAGCAGTACTTC.

This chain joins TRBV7-2 and TRBJ1-1, with TRBD1 as a possible D gene (6 bases). Germline CDR1 and CDR2: SGHTA and FQGNSA. The CDR3 contains 13 residues. Trimming pared 3 bases from V and 6 bases from J, leaving 11 bases between. As DNA, the CDR3 is TGTGCCAGCAGCTTCCGGGACACCCCTGAAGCTTTCTTT. It encodes CASSFRDTPEAFF.

The chain recombines TRBV11-3 with TRBJ2-3; D not certain. Germline CDR1 reads SGHNT; CDR2 reads YENEEA. The CDR3 covers 14 residues. V lost 2 bases, J lost 2 bases, and 8 bases lay in between. The CDR3 here is CASSLSQTTDTQYF. In DNA, the CDR3 is TGTGCCAGCAGCTTATCGCAGACCACAGATACGCAGTATTTT. Supplemented by reference TRBV11-3 and TRBJ2-3, the full variable domain reads EAGVVQSPRYKIIEKKQPVAFWCNPISGHNTLYWYLQNLGQGPELLIRYENEEAVDDSQLPKDRFSAERLKGVDSTLKIQPAELGDSAVYLCASSLSQTTDTQYFGPGTRLTVL.

The chain uses TRBV6-1 and TRBJ1-6; D is uncertain. The length of the CDR3 is 13 residues. Trimming pared 7 bases from V and 7 bases from J, leaving 11 bases between. CDR1 is MNHNS and CDR2 is SASEGT in the germline V gene. In DNA form, the CDR3 reads TGTGCCAGCAATCAAGGTTGGAATTCACCCCTCCACTTT. Translation: CASNQGWNSPLHF.

The chain employs TRBV6-1 and TRBJ1-1; a weak D match, TRBD1 (5 bases). Trimming removed 7 bases from V and 3 bases from J, with 18 bases in between. Germline lookup yields CDR1 MNHNS and CDR2 SASEGT. The CDR3 length is 15 residues. The DNA of the CDR3 is TGTGCCAGCACTAACGCCGGTTCGGGGGACACTGAAGCTTTCTTT. Its translation is CASTNAGSGDTEAFF.

V is TRBV29-1 and J is TRBJ2-7; no firm D call. This CDR3 has 11 amino acids. V was cut by 4 bases and J by 5 bases, with 9 bases left in between. Looked up from germline, CDR1 is SQVTM and CDR2 is ANQGSEA. As DNA, the CDR3 is TGCAGCGTTGGCCACAGCGACGAGCAGTACTTC. The encoded protein is CSVGHSDEQYF.

The chain couples TRBV7-2 to TRBJ1-5; D call uncertain. Trimming cost V 1 base and J 1 base, with 8 bases left between them. The germline CDR1 and CDR2 sequences are SGHTA and FQGNSA. This CDR3 comprises 15 residues. The CDR3 nucleotides read TGTGCCAGCAGCTTAGATCTGCGGAGCAATCAGCCCCAGCATTTT. This codes for CASSLDLRSNQPQHF.

The chain employs TRBV6-5 and TRBJ2-1; D is ambiguous. Germline-derived CDR1 and CDR2 are MNHEY and SVGAGI. Trimming cost V 0 bases and J 5 bases, with 5 bases left between them. The CDR3 covers 13 residues. The CDR3 DNA sequence: TGTGCCAGCAGTTACTCGACCGACAATGAGCAGTTCTTC. This translates into CASSYSTDNEQFF.

This chain links TRBV20-1 with TRBJ2-7; 11 positions match TRBD2. Germline V gene data show CDR1 as DFQATT and CDR2 as SNEGSKA (reference sequence). The CDR3 totals 15 residues. The junction had 3 bases not matched to a gene; V was cut back by 2 bases and J by 0 bases. CDR3 sequence reads: CSARKTSGISYEQYF. CDR3 nucleotides: TGCAGTGCTAGAAAGACTAGCGGGATCTCCTACGAGCAGTACTTC.

This chain joins TRBV7-2 and TRBJ1-1, with no clear D. Germline CDR1 reads SGHTA; CDR2 reads FQGNSA. The CDR3 loop spans 14 amino acids. With 5 bases removed from V and 1 base from J, the gap between germline ends came to 11 bases. CDR3 sequence (DNA): TGTGCCAGCAGCATCGGCCTGACGAACACTGAAGCTTTCTTT. Its translation is CASSIGLTNTEAFF.

The chain combines TRBV15 with TRBJ2-7, with a possible D match to TRBD2 (6 bases). Between the trimmed V and J ends, which lost 2 bases and 9 bases, there was a span of 14 bases. The CDR3 runs 13 residues. CDR1 is LNHNV, CDR2 YYDKDF, per germline (reference sequence). CDR3 amino acids: CATSRRLDGGQYF. Here the CDR3 DNA reads TGTGCCACCAGCAGAAGACTTGACGGGGGGCAGTACTTC.